The clone carrying this T cell receptor beta chain was counted ten times or more. The CDR3 is made up of 16 amino acids. With 6 bases removed from V and 2 bases from J, the gap between germline ends came to 18 bases. From germline, CDR1 is MDHEN and CDR2 SYDVKM. This sample stems from a study of T cells in Graves' hyperthyroidism and ophthalmopathy. RNA transcripts yielded amplified TCR beta CDR3 regions. Carried out on the TCR CDR3, a first-round RT-PCR used the HTBI primer set. One entry per CDR3 protein, called by TCRdb with MiXCR from the multiplex PCR reads. The sample contains 300,000 or so distinct CDR3 sequences, 18% of which appear only once.

The sequence was collected from a woman aged 50 to 60 with Graves' hyperthyroidism. The V and J genes are TRBV28 and TRBJ2-3; TRBD1 might be the D (7 bases). Specimen: blood. The CDR3 DNA is TGTGCCAGCAGCACGGACAGGACTACGTTCACAGATACGCAGTATTTT. Amino acids: CASSTDRTTFTDTQYF.